This T cell receptor beta chain was documented in a study of CD8+CD57+ T cells in acquired aplastic anemia. Patients chosen for sequencing had shown CD8+CD57+ cell expansion by flow cytometry. By the time of blood sampling, patients had still received no therapy. Genomic DNA provided the template from which TCR beta VDJ and CDR3 profiles were obtained. TCRdb used MiXCR to reprocess the reads, holding one entry per CDR3 protein. The sample carries about 190,000 distinct CDR3 sequences, around 45% recorded once. CDR3 length: 17 amino acids. Germline V gene sequence: CDR1 LGHDT, CDR2 YNNKEL (reference sequence). V lost 6 bases to trimming and J lost 3 bases; unmatched junction nucleotides: 12. Notes on the study in general: Any difference that existed in CD8+ Simpson's diversity between patients and controls was not significant. Patients had twenty-nine CD8+ CDR3 sequences in common with controls (the shared set).

The sample holds a few counts of this clonotype. Its antigen remains unknown. The sequence derives from a human donor with aplastic anemia. The sample was sorted CD4+, CD8+, or CD8+CD57+ T cells (not recorded which) from PBMCs. The chain recombines TRBV3-1 with TRBJ1-4; 8 positions agree with TRBD1. CDR3 sequence reads: CASSSRTGTAANEKLFF. CDR3 bases: TGTGCCAGCAGTTCGAGGACAGGGACCGCGGCTAATGAAAAACTGTTTTTT.